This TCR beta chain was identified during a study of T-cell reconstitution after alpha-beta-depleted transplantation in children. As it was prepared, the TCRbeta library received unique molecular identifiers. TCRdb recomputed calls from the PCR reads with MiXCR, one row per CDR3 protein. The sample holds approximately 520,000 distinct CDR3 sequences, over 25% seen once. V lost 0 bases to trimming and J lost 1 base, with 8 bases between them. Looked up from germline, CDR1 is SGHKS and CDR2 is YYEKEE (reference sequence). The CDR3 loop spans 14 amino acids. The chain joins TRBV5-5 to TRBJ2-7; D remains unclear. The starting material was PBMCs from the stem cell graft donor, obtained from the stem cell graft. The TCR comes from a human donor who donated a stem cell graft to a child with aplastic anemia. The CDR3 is CASSLARLSYEQYF. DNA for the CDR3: TGTGCCAGCAGCTTGGCCCGCTTGTCCTACGAGCAGTACTTC.